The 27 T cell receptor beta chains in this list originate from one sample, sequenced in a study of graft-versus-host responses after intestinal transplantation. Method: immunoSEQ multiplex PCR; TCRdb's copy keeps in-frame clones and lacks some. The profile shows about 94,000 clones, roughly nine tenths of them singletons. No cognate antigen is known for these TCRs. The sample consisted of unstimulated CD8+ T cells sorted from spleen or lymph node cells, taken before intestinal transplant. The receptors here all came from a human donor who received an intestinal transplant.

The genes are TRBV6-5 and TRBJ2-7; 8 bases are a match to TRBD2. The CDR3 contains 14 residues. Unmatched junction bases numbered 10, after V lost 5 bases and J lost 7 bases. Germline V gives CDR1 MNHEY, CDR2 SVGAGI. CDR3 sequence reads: CASSPGLALLEQYF. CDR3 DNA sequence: TGTGCCAGCAGTCCCGGACTAGCCCTTCTTGAGCAGTACTTC.

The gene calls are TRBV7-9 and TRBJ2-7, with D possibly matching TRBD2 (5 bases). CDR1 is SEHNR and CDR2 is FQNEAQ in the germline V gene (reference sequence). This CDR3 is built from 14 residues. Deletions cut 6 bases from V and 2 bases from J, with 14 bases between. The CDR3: CASSSPQEAYEQYF. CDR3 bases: TGTGCCAGCAGTTCACCCCAGGAGGCCTACGAGCAGTACTTC.

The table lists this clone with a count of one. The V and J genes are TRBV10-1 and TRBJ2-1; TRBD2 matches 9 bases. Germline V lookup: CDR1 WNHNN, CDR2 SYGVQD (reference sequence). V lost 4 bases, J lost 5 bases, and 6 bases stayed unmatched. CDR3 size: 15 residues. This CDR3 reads CASSVESGRHNEQFF. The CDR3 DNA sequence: TGCGCCAGCAGTGTGGAAAGCGGGAGGCACAATGAGCAGTTCTTC.

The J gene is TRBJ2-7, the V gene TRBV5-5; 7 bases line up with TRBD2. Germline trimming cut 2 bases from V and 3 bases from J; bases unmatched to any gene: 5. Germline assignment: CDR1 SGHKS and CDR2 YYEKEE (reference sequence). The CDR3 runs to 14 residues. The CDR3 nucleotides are TGTGCCAGCAGCTTAGTAGCTAGCGGCTACGAGCAGTACTTC. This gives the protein CASSLVASGYEQYF.

In DNA, the CDR3 is TGTGCCAGCAGCTCAAGCACGGGGACAGCTAATGAAAAACTGTTTTTT. Translation: CASSSSTGTANEKLFF. The chain combines TRBV5-6 with TRBJ1-4; 7 bases line up with TRBD1. CDR3 length: 16 residues. V lost 3 bases, J lost 3 bases, and 8 bases stayed unmatched. Germline V gene data show CDR1 as SGHDT and CDR2 as YYEEEE.

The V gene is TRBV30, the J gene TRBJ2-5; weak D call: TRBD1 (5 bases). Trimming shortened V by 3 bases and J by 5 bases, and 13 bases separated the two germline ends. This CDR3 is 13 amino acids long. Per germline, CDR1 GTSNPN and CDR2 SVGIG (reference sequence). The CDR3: CAWRPGNRETQYF. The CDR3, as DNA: TGTGCCTGGAGACCAGGGAATAGGGAGACCCAGTACTTC.

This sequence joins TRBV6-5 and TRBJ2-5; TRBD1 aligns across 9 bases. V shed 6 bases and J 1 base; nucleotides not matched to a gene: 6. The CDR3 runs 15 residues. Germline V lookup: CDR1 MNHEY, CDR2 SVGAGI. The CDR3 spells CASRIETGGQETQYF. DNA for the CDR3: TGTGCCAGCAGGATAGAGACAGGGGGCCAAGAGACCCAGTACTTC.

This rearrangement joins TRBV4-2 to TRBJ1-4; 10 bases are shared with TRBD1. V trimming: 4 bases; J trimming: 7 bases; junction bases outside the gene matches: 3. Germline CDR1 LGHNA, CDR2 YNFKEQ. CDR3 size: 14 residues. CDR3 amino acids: CASSLGQGGEKLFF. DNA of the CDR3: TGTGCCAGCAGCCTAGGACAGGGGGGTGAAAAACTGTTTTTT.

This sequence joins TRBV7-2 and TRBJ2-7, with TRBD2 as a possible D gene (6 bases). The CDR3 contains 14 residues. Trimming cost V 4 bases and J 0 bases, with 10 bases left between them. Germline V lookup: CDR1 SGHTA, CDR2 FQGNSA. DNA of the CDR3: TGTGCCAGCAGCTCCCTCGGGGGCTCCTACGAGCAGTACTTC. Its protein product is CASSSLGGSYEQYF.

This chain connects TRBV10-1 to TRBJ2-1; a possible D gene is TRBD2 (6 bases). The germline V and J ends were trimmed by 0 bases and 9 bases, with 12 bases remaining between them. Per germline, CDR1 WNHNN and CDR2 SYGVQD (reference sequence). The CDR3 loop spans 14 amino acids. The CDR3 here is CASSESTGEGEQFF. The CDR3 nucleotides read TGCGCCAGCAGTGAGTCAACGGGAGAAGGTGAGCAGTTCTTC.

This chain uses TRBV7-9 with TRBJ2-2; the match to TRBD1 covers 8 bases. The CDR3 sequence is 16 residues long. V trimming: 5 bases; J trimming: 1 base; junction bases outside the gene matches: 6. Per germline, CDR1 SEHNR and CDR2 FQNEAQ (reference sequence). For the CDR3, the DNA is TGTGCCAGCAGCCCCCGGACAGGGAGGAACACCGGGGAGCTGTTTTTT. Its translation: CASSPRTGRNTGELFF.

The CDR3 DNA follows: TGTGCCAGCATTCCACAGGGCTCGGCGGGGGCCAACGTCCTGACTTTC. Its protein is CASIPQGSAGANVLTF. This chain links TRBV28 with TRBJ2-6, with D perhaps TRBD1 (6 bases). Germline V gives CDR1 MDHEN, CDR2 SYDVKM. This CDR3 is 16 amino acids long. Trimming stripped 7 bases from V and 4 bases from J, with 17 bases between. Full variable domain (missing parts from reference TRBV28 and TRBJ2-6): DVKVTQSSRYLVKRTGEKVFLECVQDMDHENMFWYRQDPGLGLRLIYFSYDVKMKEKGDIPEGYSVSREKKERFSLILESASTNQTSMYLCASIPQGSAGANVLTFGAGSRLTVL.

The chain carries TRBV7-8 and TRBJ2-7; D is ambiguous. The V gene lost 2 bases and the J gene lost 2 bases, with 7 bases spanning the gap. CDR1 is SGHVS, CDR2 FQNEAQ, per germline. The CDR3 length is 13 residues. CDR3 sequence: CASSLRSPYEQYF. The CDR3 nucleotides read TGTGCCAGCAGCTTAAGGAGCCCCTACGAGCAGTACTTC.

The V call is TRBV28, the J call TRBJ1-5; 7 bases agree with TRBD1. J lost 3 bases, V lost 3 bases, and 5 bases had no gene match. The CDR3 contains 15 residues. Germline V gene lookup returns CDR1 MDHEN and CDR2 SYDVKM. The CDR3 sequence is CASSLSGGNNQPQHF. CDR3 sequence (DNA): TGTGCCAGCAGTTTGTCAGGGGGGAACAATCAGCCCCAGCATTTT.

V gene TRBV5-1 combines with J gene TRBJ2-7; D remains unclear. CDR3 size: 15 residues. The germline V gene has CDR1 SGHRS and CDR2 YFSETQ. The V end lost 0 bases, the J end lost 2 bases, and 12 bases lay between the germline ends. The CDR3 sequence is CASSLDYGPPYEQYF. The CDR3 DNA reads TGCGCCAGCAGCTTGGATTATGGGCCACCCTACGAGCAGTACTTC. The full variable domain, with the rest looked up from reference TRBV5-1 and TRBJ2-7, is KAGVTQTPRYLIKTRGQQVTLSCSPISGHRSVSWYQQTPGQGLQFLFEYFSETQRNKGNFPGRFSGRQFSNSRSEMNVSTLELGDSALYLCASSLDYGPPYEQYFGPGTRLTVT.

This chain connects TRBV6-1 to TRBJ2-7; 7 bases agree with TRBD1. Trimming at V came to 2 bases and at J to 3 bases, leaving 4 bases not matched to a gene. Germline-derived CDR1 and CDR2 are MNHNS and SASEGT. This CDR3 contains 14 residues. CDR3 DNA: TGTGCCAGCAGTGAATGGCAGGGGGACTACGAGCAGTACTTC. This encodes CASSEWQGDYEQYF.

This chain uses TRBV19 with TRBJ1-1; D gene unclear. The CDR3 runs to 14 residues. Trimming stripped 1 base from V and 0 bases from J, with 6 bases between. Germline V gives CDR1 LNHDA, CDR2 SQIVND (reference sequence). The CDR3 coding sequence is TGTGCCAGTAGTATAGGAACGGTGAACACTGAAGCTTTCTTT. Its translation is CASSIGTVNTEAFF.

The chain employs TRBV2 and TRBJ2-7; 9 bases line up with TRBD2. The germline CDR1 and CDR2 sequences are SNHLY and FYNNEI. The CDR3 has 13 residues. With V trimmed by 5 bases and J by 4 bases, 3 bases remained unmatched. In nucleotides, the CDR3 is TGTGCCAGCAGTTGGACTAGCGAGTACGAGCAGTACTTC. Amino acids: CASSWTSEYEQYF. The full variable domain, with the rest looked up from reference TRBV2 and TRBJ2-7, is EPEVTQTPSHQVTQMGQEVILRCVPISNHLYFYWYRQILGQKVEFLVSFYNNEISEKSEIFDDQFSVERPDGSNFTLKIRSTKLEDSAMYFCASSWTSEYEQYFGPGTRLTVT.

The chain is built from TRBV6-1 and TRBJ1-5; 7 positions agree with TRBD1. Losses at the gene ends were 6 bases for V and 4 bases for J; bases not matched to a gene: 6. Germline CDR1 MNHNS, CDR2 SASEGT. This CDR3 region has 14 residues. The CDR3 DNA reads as TGTGCCAGCAGCCCTGACAGGGAGAATCAGCCCCAGCATTTT. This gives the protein CASSPDRENQPQHF.

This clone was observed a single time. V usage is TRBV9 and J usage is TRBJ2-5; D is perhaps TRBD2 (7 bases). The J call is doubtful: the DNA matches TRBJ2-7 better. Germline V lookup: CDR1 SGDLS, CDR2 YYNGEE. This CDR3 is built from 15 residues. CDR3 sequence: CASSESGGLTYEQYF. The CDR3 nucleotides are TGTGCCAGCAGCGAATCGGGGGGCCTCACCTACGAGCAGTACTTC.

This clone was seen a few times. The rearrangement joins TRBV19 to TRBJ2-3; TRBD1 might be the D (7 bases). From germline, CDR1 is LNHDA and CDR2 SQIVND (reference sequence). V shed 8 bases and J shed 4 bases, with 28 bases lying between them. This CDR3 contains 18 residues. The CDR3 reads CASSGQELAPRGPDTQYF. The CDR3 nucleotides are TGTGCCAGTTCAGGACAGGAACTAGCTCCGAGGGGCCCAGATACGCAGTATTTT.

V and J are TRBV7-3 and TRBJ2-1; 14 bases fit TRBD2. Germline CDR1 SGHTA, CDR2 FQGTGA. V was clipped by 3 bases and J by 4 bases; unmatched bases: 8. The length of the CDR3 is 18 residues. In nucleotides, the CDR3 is TGTGCCAGCAGCTTGAGGTTGGGACTAGCGGGGGAATACAATGAGCAGTTCTTC. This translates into CASSLRLGLAGEYNEQFF.

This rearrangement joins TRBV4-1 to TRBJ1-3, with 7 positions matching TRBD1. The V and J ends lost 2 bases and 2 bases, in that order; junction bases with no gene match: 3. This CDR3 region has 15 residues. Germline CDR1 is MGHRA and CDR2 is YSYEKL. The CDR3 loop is CASSQTTGTGNTIYF. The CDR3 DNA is TGCGCCAGCAGCCAAACGACAGGGACTGGAAACACCATATATTTT.

Written as DNA, the CDR3 is TGTGCCTGGAGTGTCGGGGTCAATGAGCAGTTCTTC. This gives the protein CAWSVGVNEQFF. This chain links TRBV30 with TRBJ2-1, with a weak D call TRBD2 (5 bases). The CDR3 has 12 amino acids. Trimming removed 0 bases from V and 6 bases from J, with 6 bases in between. Germline CDR1 reads GTSNPN; CDR2 reads SVGIG (reference sequence).

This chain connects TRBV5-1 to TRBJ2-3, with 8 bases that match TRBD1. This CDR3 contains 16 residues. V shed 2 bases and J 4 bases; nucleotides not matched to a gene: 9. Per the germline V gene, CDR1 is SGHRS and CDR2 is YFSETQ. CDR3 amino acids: CASSFSGDRMSDTQYF. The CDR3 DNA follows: TGCGCCAGCAGCTTCTCGGGGGACAGGATGTCAGATACGCAGTATTTT. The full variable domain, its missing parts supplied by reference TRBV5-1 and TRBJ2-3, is KAGVTQTPRYLIKTRGQQVTLSCSPISGHRSVSWYQQTPGQGLQFLFEYFSETQRNKGNFPGRFSGRQFSNSRSEMNVSTLELGDSALYLCASSFSGDRMSDTQYFGPGTRLTVL.

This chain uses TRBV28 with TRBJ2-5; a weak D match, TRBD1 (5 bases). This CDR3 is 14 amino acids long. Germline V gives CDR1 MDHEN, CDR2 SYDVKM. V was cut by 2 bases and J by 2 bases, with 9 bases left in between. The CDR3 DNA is TGTGCCAGCAGTTTAGGGGCAGGGCAAGAGACCCAGTACTTC. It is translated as CASSLGAGQETQYF.

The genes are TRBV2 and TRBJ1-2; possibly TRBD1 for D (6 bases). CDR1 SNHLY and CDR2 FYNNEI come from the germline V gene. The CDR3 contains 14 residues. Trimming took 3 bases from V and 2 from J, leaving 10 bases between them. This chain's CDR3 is CASSDGRGNYGYTF. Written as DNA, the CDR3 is TGTGCCAGCAGTGACGGCAGGGGAAACTATGGCTACACCTTC.